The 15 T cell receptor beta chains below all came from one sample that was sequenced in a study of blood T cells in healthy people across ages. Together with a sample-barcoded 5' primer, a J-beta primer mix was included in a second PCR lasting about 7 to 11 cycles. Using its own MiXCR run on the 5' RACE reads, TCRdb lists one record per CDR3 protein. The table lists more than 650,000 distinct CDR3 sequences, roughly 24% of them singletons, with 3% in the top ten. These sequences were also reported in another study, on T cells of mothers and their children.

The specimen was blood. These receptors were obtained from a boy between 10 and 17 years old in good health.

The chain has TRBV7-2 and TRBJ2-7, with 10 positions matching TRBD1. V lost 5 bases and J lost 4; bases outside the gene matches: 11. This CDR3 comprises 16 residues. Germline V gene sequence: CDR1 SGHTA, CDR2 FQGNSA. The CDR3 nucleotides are TGTGCCAGCAGCCCCGCGGGACAGGGGTCACTGTACGAGCAGTACTTC. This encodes CASSPAGQGSLYEQYF.

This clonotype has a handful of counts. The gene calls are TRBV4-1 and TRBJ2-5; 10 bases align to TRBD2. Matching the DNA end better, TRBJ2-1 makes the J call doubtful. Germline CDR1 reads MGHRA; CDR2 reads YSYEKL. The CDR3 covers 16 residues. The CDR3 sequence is CASSQALAGILNEQFF. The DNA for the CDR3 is TGCGCCAGCAGCCAAGCACTAGCGGGAATCCTCAATGAGCAGTTCTTC.

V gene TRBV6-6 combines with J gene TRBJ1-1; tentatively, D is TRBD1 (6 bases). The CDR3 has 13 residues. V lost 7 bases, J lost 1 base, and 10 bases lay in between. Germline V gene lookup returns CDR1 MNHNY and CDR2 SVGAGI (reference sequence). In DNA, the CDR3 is TGTGCCAGCAACAAAGGGGGGAACACTGAAGCTTTCTTT. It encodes CASNKGGNTEAFF.

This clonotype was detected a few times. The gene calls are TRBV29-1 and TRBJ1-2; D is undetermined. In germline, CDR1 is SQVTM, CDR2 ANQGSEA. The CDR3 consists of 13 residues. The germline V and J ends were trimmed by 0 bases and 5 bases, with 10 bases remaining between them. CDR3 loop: CSVEEGTLYGYTF. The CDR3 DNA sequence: TGCAGCGTTGAAGAGGGCACCCTATATGGCTACACCTTC.

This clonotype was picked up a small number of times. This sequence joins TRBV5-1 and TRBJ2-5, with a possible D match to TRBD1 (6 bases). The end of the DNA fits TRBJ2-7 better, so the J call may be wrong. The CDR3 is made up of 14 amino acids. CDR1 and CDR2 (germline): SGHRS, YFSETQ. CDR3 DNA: TGCGCCAGCAGCACGTACACAGGGAACTACGAGCAGTACTTC. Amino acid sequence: CASSTYTGNYEQYF.

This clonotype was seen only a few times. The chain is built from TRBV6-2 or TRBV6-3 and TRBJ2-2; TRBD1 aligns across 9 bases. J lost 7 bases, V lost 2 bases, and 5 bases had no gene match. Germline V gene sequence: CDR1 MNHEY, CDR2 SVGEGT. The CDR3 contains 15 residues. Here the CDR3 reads CASSYPGTGIGELFF. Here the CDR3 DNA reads TGTGCCAGCAGTTACCCCGGGACAGGGATCGGGGAGCTGTTTTTT.

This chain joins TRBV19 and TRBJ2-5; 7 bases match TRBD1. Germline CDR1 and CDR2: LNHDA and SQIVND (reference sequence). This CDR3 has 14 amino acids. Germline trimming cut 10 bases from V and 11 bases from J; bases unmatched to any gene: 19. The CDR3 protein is CATRGPGTPLEQYF. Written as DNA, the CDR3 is TGTGCCACGAGGGGGCCAGGGACCCCCCTGGAGCAGTACTTC.

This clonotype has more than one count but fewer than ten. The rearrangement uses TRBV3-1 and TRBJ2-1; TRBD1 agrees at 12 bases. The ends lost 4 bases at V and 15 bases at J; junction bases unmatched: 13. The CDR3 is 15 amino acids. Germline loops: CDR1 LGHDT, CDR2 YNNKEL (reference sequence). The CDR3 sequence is CASSPLIPGTGGSFF. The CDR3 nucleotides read TGTGCCAGCAGCCCCTTAATCCCCGGGACAGGGGGCTCGTTCTTC.

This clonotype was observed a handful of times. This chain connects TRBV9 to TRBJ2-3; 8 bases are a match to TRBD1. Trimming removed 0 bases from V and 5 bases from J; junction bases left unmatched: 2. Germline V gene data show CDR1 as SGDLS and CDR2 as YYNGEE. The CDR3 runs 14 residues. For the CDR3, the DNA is TGTGCCAGCAGCGTAGATACAGGGGGAGATACGCAGTATTTT. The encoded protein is CASSVDTGGDTQYF. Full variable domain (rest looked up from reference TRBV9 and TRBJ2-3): DSGVTQTPKHLITATGQRVTLRCSPRSGDLSVYWYQQSLDQGLQFLIQYYNGEERAKGNILERFSAQQFPDLHSELNLSSLELGDSALYFCASSVDTGGDTQYFGPGTRLTVL.

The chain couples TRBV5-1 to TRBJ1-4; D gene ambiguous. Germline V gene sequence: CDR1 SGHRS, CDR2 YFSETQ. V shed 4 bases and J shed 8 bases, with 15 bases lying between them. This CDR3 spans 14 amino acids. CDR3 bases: TGCGCCAGCAGCCCTTTAATCGGAACAGAAAAACTGTTTTTT. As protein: CASSPLIGTEKLFF.

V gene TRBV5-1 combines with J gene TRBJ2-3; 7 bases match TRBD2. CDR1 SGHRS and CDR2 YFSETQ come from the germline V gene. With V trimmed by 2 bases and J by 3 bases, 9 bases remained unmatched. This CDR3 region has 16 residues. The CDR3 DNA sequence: TGCGCCAGCAGCTTAGGCTCTTTGCGGGGGACAGATACGCAGTATTTT. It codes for CASSLGSLRGTDTQYF.

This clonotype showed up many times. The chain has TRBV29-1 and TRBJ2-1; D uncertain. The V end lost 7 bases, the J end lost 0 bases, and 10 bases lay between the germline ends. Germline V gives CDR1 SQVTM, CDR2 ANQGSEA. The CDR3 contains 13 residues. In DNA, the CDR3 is TGCAGCGCCTCTCCGAGCTCCTACAATGAGCAGTTCTTC. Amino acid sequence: CSASPSSYNEQFF.

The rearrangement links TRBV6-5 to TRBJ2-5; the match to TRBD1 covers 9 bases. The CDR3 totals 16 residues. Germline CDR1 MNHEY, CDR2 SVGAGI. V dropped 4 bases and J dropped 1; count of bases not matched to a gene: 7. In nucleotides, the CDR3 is TGTGCCAGCAGTTTTTTAGGACAGGGGCGCCAAGAGACCCAGTACTTC. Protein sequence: CASSFLGQGRQETQYF.

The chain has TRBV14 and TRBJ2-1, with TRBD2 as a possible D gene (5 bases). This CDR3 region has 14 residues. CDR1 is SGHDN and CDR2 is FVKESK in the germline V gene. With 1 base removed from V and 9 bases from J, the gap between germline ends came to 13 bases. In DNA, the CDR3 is TGTGCCAGCAGCCAAGTACGACTTGCGGGTGAGCAGTTCTTC. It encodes CASSQVRLAGEQFF.

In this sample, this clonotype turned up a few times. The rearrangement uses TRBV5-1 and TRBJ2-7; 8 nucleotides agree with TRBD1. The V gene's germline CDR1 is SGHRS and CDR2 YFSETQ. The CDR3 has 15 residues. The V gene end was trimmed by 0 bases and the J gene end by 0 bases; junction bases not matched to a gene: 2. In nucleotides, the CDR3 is TGCGCCAGCAGCTTGGCAGGGGGCTCCTCCTACGAGCAGTACTTC. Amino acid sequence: CASSLAGGSSYEQYF.